This record concerns one TCR beta chain sequence. This clonotype was found a few times. It lacks a known antigen. Nothing much larger sits one base from this clone, and base qualities are not available. The method behind the library was 5' RACE. Data came from an Illumina HiSeq 2500. A second PCR of about 6 to 11 cycles was performed with a sample-barcoded 5' primer and a J-beta primer mix. Each TCR beta cDNA molecule received a unique molecular identifier from a template-switch 5' adaptor carrying 12 random nucleotides. Each sample yielded at least 3 million CDR3-containing paired-end reads. First-strand cDNA was synthesized from all RNA with the Mint cDNA synthesis kit, primed by a TRBC-specific oligonucleotide. Following uracil-DNA glycosylase treatment, all cDNA underwent a first 18-cycle PCR with the universal primers M1SS and BC2_uni_R. The paper's data handling went like this. Normalization of each sample was performed by random selection of 1 million high-quality reads, each carrying a distinct molecular identifier. Instead of being binned into consensus sequences, reads with shared molecular identifiers were discarded. CDR3 identification, clonotype clustering and error correction used MiTCR with a Q25 quality threshold and the strictest error-elimination algorithm. A nonparametric unseen species model with Euler transformation was used to estimate a lower bound on total TCR beta diversity. TCRdb's own reprocessing of the public reads used fastp at Q25 and MiXCR and kept productive beta chains. Entries that share a CDR3 protein sequence are merged under the most common genes and DNA. TCRdb, rather than the study authors, made the V and J calls. The sample profile shows 790,000 or so distinct CDR3 sequences; around 50% of them were found once. Around 25% of the sample belongs to the ten largest clones.

This sample stems from a study of blood T cells in healthy people across ages (dated by TCRdb to between 2015 and 2016). Regarding the study in general: In model experiments, template switching captured about one uniquely barcoded TCR beta cDNA molecule for every two T cells. Donors were grouped into four age groups: young (average roughly 15 years), middle-aged (around 39), aged (roughly 62) and long-lived (about 82). The study measured age-related changes in TCR beta repertoire diversity using deep sequencing normalized with unique cDNA molecular identifiers. Using the same blood draw, the study looked at two additional independent replicas of 1 million unique cDNA reads for two donors, one aged 18 to 30 and the other aged 80 or older. To avoid experimental bias, donors of different ages were spread randomly across the sequencing lanes. The research as a whole found: As age increased, observed TCR beta diversity per million T cells dropped in a roughly linear way, and a significant reduction was already evident by age 40. Conclusive comparison of naive and antigen-experienced compartments was prevented by the profiling of bulk unsorted PBMCs. Because the CMV infection status of the donors was unknown, age-related changes in expanded clonotypes may potentially have been confounded. Estimates of total diversity from one million sequenced T cells were regarded as lower bounds and underestimates. Compared with the aged group, the long-lived group had more naive CD4+ T cells, fewer expanded clones and increased TCR diversity, a pattern suggesting age selection. A strong correlation was found between observed TCR beta diversity and the percentage of naive T cells measured by flow cytometry.

Based on the germline V gene, the CDR1 and CDR2 sequences are MNHEY and SVGAGI. Including cysteine and phenylalanine, the CDR3 has 14 amino acids. The kept DNA is CDR3 alone, 42 bases in frame from the first base. The junction carries 15 bases between V and J, which are trimmed by 4 bases and 5 bases respectively. The donors were under 40 Caucasian individuals from Russia, aged roughly 6 to 100 years, who were systemically healthy. Ten milliliters of peripheral blood were drawn from each donor into EDTA-treated Vacutainer tubes. Ficoll-Paque density-gradient centrifugation was used to isolate PBMCs, with at least 7 million per sample. Total RNA was extracted from PBMCs with Trizol reagent, with at least 6 micrograms obtained per sample. The percentages of naive CD45RAhigh/CD27high T cells were determined by flow cytometry on a PBMC aliquot from every donor.

The sequence is built from TRBV6-5 and TRBJ2-7; the best D guess is TRBD1, with 6 bases matching. Source material: blood. This receptor was obtained from a man aged 35 to 55 in good health. The nucleotide sequence is given as TGTGCCAGCAGTTCAGTACAGGGTGTCCACGAGCAGTACTTC. The resulting protein is CASSSVQGVHEQYF.